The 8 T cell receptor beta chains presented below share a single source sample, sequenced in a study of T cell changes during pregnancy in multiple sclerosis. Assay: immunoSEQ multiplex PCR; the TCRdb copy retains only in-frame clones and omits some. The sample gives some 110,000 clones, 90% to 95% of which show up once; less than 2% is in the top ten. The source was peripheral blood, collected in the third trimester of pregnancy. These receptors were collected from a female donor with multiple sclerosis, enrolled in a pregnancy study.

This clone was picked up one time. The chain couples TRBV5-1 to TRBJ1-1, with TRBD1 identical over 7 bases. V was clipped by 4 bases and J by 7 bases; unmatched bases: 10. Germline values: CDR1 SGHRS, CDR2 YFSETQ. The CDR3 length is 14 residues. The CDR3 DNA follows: TGCGCCAGCAGCCCACACAGGGGTGCGGATGAAGCTTTCTTT. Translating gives CASSPHRGADEAFF.

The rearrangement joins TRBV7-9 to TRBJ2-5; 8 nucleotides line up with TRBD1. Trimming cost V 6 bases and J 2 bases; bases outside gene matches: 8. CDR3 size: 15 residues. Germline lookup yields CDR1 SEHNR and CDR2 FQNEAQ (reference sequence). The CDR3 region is CASSSRGPFQETQYF. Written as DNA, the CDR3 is TGTGCCAGCAGTTCCAGGGGGCCCTTTCAAGAGACCCAGTACTTC.

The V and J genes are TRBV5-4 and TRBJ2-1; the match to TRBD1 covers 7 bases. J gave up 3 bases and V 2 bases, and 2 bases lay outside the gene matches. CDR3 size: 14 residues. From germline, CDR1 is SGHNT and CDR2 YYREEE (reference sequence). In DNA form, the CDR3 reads TGTGCCAGCAGCTTCGGACAGGACTACAATGAGCAGTTCTTC. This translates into CASSFGQDYNEQFF. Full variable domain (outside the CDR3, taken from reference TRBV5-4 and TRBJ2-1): ETGVTQSPTHLIKTRGQQVTLRCSSQSGHNTVSWYQQALGQGPQFIFQYYREEENGRGNFPPRFSGLQFPNYSSELNVNALELDDSALYLCASSFGQDYNEQFFGPGTRLTVL.

CDR3 sequence: CASSLVAGGFRETQYF. CDR3 nucleotide sequence: TGTGCCAGCAGCCTGGTGGCGGGGGGATTCCGGGAGACCCAGTACTTC. The rearrangement links TRBV28 to TRBJ2-5; 8 bases match TRBD2. The V segment lost 6 bases and the J segment 5 bases; nucleotides outside the gene matches: 14. CDR1 and CDR2 from the germline V gene are MDHEN and SYDVKM. The CDR3 covers 16 residues.

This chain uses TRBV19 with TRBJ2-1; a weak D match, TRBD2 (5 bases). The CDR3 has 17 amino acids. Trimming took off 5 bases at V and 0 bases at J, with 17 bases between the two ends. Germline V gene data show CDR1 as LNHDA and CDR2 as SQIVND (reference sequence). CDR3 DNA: TGTGCCAGTAGTCCATACGGCAGTGGGAGCTCCTACAATGAGCAGTTCTTC. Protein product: CASSPYGSGSSYNEQFF.

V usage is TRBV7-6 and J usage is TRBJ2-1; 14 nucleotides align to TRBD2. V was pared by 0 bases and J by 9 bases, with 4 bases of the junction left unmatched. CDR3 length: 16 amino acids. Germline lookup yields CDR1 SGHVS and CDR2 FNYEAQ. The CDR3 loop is CASSLASGLAGGEQFF. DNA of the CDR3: TGTGCCAGCAGCTTAGCGTCCGGACTAGCGGGAGGTGAGCAGTTCTTC.

CDR3 protein: CASSEGFGIRNQPQHF. In nucleotides, the CDR3 is TGTGCCAGCAGTGAGGGGTTCGGGATTCGCAATCAGCCCCAGCATTTT. V is TRBV6-1 and J is TRBJ1-5; the D is unclear. Per the germline V gene, CDR1 is MNHNS and CDR2 is SASEGT. Deletions cut 3 bases from V and 2 bases from J, with 14 bases between. CDR3 length equals 16 residues.

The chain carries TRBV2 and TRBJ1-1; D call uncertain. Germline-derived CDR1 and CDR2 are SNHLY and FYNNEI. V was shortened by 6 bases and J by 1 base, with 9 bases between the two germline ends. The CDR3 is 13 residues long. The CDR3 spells CASRGLRNTEAFF. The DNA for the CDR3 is TGTGCCAGCAGGGGCCTTAGGAACACTGAAGCTTTCTTT.